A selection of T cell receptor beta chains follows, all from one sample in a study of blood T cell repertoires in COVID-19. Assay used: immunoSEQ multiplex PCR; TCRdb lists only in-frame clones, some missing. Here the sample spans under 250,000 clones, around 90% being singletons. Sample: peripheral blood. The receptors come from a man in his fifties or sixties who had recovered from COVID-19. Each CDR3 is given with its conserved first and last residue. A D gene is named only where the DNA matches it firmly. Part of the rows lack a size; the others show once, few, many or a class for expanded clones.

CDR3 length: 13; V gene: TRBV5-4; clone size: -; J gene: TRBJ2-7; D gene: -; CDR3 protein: CASSTQGGVEQYF; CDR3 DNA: TGTGCCAGCAGCACCCAAGGCGGAGTCGAGCAGTACTTC
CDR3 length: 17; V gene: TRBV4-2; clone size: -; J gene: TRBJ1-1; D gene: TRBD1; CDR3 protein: CASSQVTGFTMNTEAFF; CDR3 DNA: TGTGCCAGCAGCCAAGTGACAGGGTTCACTATGAACACTGAAGCTTTCTTT
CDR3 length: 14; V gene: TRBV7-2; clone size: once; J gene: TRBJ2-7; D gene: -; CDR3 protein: CASSYYSGNYEQYF; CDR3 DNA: TGTGCCAGCAGCTACTATAGCGGTAACTACGAGCAGTACTTC
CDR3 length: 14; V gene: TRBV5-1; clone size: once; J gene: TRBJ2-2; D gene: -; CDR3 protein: CASGHRANTGELFF; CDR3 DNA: TGCGCCAGCGGACACAGGGCGAACACCGGGGAGCTGTTTTTT
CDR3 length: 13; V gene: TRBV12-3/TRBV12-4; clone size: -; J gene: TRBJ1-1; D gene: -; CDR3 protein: CASSLPGVTEAFF; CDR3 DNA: TGTGCCAGCAGTTTACCAGGGGTCACTGAAGCTTTCTTT
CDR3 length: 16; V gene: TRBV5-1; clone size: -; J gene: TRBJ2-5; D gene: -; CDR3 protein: CASSSGTPTPQETQYF; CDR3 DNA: TGCGCCAGCAGCTCCGGGACACCCACACCACAAGAGACCCAGTACTTC
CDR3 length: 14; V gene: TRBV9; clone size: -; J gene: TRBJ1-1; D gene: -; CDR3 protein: CASSVAFQGTAAFF; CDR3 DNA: TGTGCCAGCAGCGTAGCCTTTCAAGGAACAGCAGCTTTCTTT
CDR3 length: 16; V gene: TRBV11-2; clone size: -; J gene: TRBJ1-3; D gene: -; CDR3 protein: CASSLRGQTSGNTIYF; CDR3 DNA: TGTGCCAGCAGCTTAAGAGGACAGACCTCTGGAAACACCATATATTTT
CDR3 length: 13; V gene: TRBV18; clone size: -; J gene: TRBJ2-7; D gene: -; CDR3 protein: CASSPISPYEQYF; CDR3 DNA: TGTGCCAGCTCACCAATATCCCCCTACGAGCAGTACTTC
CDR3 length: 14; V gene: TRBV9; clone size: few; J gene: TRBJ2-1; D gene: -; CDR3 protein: CASSVGLSGKEQFF; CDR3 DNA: TGTGCCAGCAGCGTAGGATTGTCGGGGAAGGAGCAGTTCTTC
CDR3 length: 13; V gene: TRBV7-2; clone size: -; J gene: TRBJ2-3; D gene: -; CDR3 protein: CASRNSGTDTQYF; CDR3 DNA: TGTGCCAGCCGAAATTCGGGAACAGATACGCAGTATTTT
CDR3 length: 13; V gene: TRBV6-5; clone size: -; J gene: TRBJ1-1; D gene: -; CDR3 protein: CASKGLGGVEAFF; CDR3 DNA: TGTGCCTCGAAGGGCCTGGGAGGGGTTGAAGCTTTCTTT
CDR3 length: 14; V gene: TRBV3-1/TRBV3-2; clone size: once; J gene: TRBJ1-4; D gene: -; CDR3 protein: CASSQQGLNEKLFF; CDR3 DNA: TGTGCCAGCAGCCAACAGGGCCTTAATGAAAAACTGTTTTTT
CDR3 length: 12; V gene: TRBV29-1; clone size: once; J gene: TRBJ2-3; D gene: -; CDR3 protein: CSVEAQGYTQYF; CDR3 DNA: TGCAGCGTTGAGGCCCAGGGATATACGCAGTATTTT
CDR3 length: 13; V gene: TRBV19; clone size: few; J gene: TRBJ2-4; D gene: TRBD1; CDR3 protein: CASSIQGVNIQYF; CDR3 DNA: TGTGCCAGTAGCATTCAGGGGGTCAACATTCAGTACTTC
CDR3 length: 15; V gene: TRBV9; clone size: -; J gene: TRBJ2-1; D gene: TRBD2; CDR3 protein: CASSVVTSGGNEQFF; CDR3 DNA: TGTGCCAGCAGCGTAGTTACTAGCGGGGGTAATGAGCAGTTCTTC
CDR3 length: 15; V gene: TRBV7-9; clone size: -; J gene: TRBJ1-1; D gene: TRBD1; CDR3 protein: CASLGTGAFNTEAFF; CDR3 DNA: TGTGCCAGCCTCGGGACAGGGGCCTTTAACACTGAAGCTTTCTTT
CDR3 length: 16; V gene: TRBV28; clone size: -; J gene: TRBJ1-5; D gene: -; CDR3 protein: CASRGRNNRGNQPQHF; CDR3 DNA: TGTGCCAGCAGGGGACGGAATAACAGGGGCAATCAGCCCCAGCATTTT
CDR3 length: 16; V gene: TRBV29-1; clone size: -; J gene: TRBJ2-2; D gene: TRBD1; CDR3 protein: CSALRWGQGATGELFF; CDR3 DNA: TGCAGCGCCCTGAGGTGGGGACAGGGGGCCACCGGGGAGCTGTTTTTT
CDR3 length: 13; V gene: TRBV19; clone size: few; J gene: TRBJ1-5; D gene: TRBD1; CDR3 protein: CAARQGGNQPQHF; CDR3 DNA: TGTGCCGCCAGACAGGGAGGCAATCAGCCCCAGCATTTT
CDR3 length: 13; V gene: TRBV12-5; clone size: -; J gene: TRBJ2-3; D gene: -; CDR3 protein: CASGSLAGDTQYF; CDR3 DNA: TGTGCTAGTGGTTCCTTGGCGGGGGATACGCAGTATTTT
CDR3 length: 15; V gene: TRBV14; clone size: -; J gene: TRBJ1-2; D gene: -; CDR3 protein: CASSQGGLHNYGYTF; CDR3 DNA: TGTGCCAGCAGCCAAGGGGGGCTTCATAACTATGGCTACACCTTC
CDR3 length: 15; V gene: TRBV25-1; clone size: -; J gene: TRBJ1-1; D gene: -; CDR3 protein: CASSDQPGRGTEAFF; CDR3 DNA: TGTGCCAGCAGTGACCAACCGGGGAGAGGCACTGAAGCTTTCTTT
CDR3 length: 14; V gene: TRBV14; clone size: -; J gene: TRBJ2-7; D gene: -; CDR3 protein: CASSGDRLSYEQYF; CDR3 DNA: TGTGCCAGCAGCGGTGACAGGTTATCCTACGAGCAGTACTTC
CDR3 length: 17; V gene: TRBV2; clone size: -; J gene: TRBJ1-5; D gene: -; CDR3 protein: CASSEPDFRVSNQPQHF; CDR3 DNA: TGTGCCAGCAGTGAACCCGATTTCCGGGTCAGCAATCAGCCCCAGCATTTT
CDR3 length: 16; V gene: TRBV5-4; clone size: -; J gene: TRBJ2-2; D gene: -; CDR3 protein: CASSLRGGRARGELFF; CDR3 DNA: TGTGCCAGCAGCTTGAGGGGCGGCAGGGCACGGGGGGAGCTGTTTTTT
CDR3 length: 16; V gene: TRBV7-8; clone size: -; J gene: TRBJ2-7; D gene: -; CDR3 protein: CASFARGEPLAYEQYF; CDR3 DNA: TGTGCCAGCTTCGCGAGAGGCGAGCCCCTCGCCTACGAGCAGTACTTC
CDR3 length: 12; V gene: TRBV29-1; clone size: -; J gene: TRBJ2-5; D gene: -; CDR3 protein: CSVGGAQETQYF; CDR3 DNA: TGCAGCGTTGGCGGGGCCCAAGAGACCCAGTACTTC
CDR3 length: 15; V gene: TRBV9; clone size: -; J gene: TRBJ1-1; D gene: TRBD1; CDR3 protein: CASSDNRGLNTEAFF; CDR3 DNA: TGTGCCAGCAGCGACAACAGGGGCCTGAACACTGAAGCTTTCTTT
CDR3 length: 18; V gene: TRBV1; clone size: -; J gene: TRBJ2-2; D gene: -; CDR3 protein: CTSAKASEVPTNTGELFF; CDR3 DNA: TGCACCAGCGCCAAGGCTTCGGAGGTACCTACGAACACCGGGGAGCTGTTTTTT
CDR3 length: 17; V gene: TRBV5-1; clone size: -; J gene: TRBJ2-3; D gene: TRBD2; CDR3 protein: CASSSTPTSSGGGTQYF; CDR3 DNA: TGCGCCAGCAGCTCGACGCCCACCTCTAGCGGAGGAGGTACGCAGTATTTT
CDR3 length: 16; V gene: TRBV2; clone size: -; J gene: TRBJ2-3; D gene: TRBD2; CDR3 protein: CASSPRTTSGGDTQYF; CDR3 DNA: TGTGCCAGCAGCCCGCGAACGACTAGCGGGGGTGATACGCAGTATTTT
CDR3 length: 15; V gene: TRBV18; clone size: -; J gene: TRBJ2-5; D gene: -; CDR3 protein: CASSPPSAGRETQYF; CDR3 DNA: TGTGCCAGCTCACCACCGTCTGCAGGGCGTGAGACCCAGTACTTC
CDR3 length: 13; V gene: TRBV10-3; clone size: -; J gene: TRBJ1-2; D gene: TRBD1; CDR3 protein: CAISGGQGHGYTF; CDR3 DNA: TGTGCCATCAGTGGGGGACAGGGTCATGGCTACACCTTC
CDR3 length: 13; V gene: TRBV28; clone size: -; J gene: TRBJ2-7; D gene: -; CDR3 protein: CASSRGYSYEQYF; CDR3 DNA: TGTGCCAGCAGTCGCGGGTACTCCTACGAGCAGTACTTC
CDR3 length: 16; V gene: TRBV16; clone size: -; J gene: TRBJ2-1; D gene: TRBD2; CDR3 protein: CASSQSSPLAGGEQFF; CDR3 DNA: TGTGCCAGCAGCCAATCCTCCCCCCTAGCGGGGGGCGAGCAGTTCTTC
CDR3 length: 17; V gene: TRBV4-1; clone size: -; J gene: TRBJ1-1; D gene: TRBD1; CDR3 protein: CASSQESWTGRDTEAFF; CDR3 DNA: TGCGCCAGCAGCCAAGAGTCCTGGACAGGGCGCGACACTGAAGCTTTCTTT
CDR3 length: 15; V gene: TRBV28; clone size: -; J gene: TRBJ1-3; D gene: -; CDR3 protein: CATQGPLGSGNTIYF; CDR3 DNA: TGTGCCACCCAGGGCCCCCTGGGTTCCGGAAACACCATATATTTT
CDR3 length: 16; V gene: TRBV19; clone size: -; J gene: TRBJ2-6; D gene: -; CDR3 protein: CASSIDRGRGANVLTF; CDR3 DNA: TGTGCCAGTAGTATAGATCGAGGGAGGGGGGCCAACGTCCTGACTTTC
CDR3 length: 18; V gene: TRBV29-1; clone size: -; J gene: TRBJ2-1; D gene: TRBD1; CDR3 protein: CSVGGGQGSRRQYNEQFF; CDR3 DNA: TGCAGCGTTGGGGGGGGACAGGGATCCCGTCGTCAATACAATGAGCAGTTCTTC
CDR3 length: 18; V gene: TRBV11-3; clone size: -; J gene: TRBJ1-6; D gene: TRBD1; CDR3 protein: CASSLDRLEDRGDSPLHF; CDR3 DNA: TGTGCCAGCAGCTTAGATCGATTGGAAGACAGGGGTGATTCACCCCTCCACTTT
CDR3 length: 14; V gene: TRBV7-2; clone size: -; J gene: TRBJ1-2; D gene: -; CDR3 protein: CASSLAAGNYGYTF; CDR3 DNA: TGTGCCAGCAGCTTAGCGGCAGGAAACTATGGCTACACCTTC
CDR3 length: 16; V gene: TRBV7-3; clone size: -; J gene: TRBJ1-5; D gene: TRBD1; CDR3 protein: CASSDRDRTRNQPQHF; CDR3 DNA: TGTGCCAGCAGCGACCGGGACAGAACCAGAAATCAGCCCCAGCATTTT
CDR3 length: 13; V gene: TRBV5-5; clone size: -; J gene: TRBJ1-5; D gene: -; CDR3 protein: CASSLEAHQPQHF; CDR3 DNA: TGTGCCAGCAGCTTAGAGGCTCATCAGCCCCAGCATTTT
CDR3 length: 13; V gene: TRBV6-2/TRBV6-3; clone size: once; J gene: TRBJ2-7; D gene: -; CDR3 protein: CASSWRLSYEQYF; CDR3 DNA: TGTGCCAGCAGTTGGCGACTCTCCTACGAGCAGTACTTC
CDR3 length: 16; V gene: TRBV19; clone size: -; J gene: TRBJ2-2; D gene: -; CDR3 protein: CASSSSDSPNTGELFF; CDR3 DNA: TGTGCCAGTAGTTCATCGGACAGCCCGAACACCGGGGAGCTGTTTTTT
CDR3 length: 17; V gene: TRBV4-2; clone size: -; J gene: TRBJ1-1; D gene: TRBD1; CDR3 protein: CASSQVKTGGLGTEAFF; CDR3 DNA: TGTGCCAGCAGCCAAGTCAAGACAGGGGGACTTGGCACTGAAGCTTTCTTT
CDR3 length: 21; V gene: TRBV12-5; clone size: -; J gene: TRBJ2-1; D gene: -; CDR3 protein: CASGLVNTGDPLAGSYNEQFF; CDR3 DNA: TGTGCTAGTGGTTTGGTAAATACAGGGGACCCTCTAGCGGGCTCCTACAATGAGCAGTTCTTC
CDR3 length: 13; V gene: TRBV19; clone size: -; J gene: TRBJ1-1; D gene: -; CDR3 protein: CASSIRGNTEAFF; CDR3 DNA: TGTGCCAGTAGTATACGGGGGAACACTGAAGCTTTCTTT
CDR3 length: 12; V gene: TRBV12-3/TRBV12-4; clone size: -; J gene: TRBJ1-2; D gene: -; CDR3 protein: CASTGDGYGYTF; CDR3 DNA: TGTGCCAGCACGGGAGACGGCTATGGCTACACCTTC
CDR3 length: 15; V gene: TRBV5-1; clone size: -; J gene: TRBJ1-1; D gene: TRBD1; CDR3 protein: CASSSQTGAGSEAFF; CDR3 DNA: TGCGCCAGCAGCTCACAGACAGGGGCGGGGTCTGAAGCTTTCTTT
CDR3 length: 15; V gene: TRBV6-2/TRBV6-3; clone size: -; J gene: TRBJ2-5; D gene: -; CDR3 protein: CASSTLTGTGETQYF; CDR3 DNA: TGTGCCAGCAGTACCTTGACAGGTACTGGGGAGACCCAGTACTTC
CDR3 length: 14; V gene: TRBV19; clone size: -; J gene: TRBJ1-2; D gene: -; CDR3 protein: CASSILYRARGYTF; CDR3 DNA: TGTGCCAGTAGTATACTATACAGGGCTAGAGGCTACACCTTC
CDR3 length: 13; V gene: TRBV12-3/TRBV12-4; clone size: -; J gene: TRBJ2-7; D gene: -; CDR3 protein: CASSLTSSYEQYF; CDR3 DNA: TGTGCCAGCAGCCTTACTAGCAGCTACGAGCAGTACTTC